The following is a TCR beta chain sequence with its context. The treatment denotes: oral pan-JAK inhibitor, 5-10 mg twice daily. As the sequencing template, cDNA was produced by extracting RNA and reverse transcribing it. The data were produced by immunoSEQ multiplex PCR, yet TCRdb's version contains in-frame clones alone and is incomplete. The repertoire holds over 70,000 clones, with around two thirds as singletons. These data come from a study of CD8+ T cells in alopecia areata. Germline CDR1 and CDR2: MGHRA and YSYEKL. The CDR3 totals 17 residues. V was clipped by 1 base and J by 2 bases; unmatched bases: 7.

The chain has TRBV4-1 and TRBJ1-2; 10 bases are a match to TRBD1. The sequenced sample was CD8+ T cells sorted from blood, obtained at week 24, from a patient treated with tofacitinib. This TCR derives from a human donor with alopecia areata. CDR3 in amino acids: CASSQARTGGTNYGYTF. As DNA, the CDR3 is TGCGCCAGCAGCCAAGCTCGGACAGGGGGAACGAACTATGGCTACACCTTC.